These 9 T cell receptor beta chains originate from one sample sequenced in a study of blood T cell repertoires in COVID-19. The data were produced by immunoSEQ multiplex PCR, yet TCRdb's version contains in-frame clones alone and is incomplete. The sample records hundreds of thousands of clones, 88% being singletons. Sequencing used PBMCs or T cells enriched from blood (not recorded which). These receptors all stem from a woman in her thirties who had recovered from COVID-19.

The rearrangement uses TRBV7-9 and TRBJ1-4; D may be TRBD1 (5 bases). The CDR3 has 15 residues. The V end lost 6 bases, the J end lost 0 bases, and 11 bases lay between the germline ends. Germline V gene data show CDR1 as SEHNR and CDR2 as FQNEAQ (reference sequence). The CDR3 spells CASRSYRSTNEKLFF. CDR3 nucleotide sequence: TGTGCCAGCAGGTCTTACAGGTCAACTAATGAAAAACTGTTTTTT.

The chain combines TRBV11-2 with TRBJ2-1; no clear D gene. CDR1 and CDR2 from the germline V gene are SGHAT and FQNNGV. This CDR3 contains 10 residues. Between the trimmed V and J ends, which lost 4 bases and 13 bases, there was a span of 8 bases. The CDR3 DNA follows: TGTGCCAGCAGCTCATCAGTCCAGTTCTTC. Amino acid sequence: CASSSSVQFF.

This sequence joins TRBV9 and TRBJ2-3; D gene uncertain. Germline V gene lookup returns CDR1 SGDLS and CDR2 YYNGEE. V was cut by 3 bases and J by 0 bases, with 11 bases left in between. There are 15 residues in the CDR3. CDR3 coding DNA: TGTGCCAGCAGCGCCTGGGCAGCTAGCACAGATACGCAGTATTTT. Its protein is CASSAWAASTDTQYF.

CDR3: CASSTTRTDYNSPLHF. CDR3 coding DNA: TGTGCCAGCTCCACCACTAGGACGGACTATAATTCACCCCTCCACTTT. The V gene is TRBV18, the J gene TRBJ1-6; D ambiguous. CDR1 KGHSH and CDR2 LQKENI come from the germline V gene. The V end was cut by 6 bases, the J end by 3 bases, with 15 bases between. The CDR3 is 16 amino acids.

The sample holds a few counts of this clone. The V call is TRBV2, the J call TRBJ1-6, with a possible D match to TRBD1 (6 bases). CDR1 and CDR2 (germline): SNHLY, FYNNEI. V gave up 6 bases and J gave up 19 bases, with 16 bases separating them. This CDR3 is built from 11 residues. The CDR3 loop is CASRDRTVVHF. DNA of the CDR3: TGTGCCAGCAGAGACAGGACAGTGGTACACTTT.

The chain links TRBV27 to TRBJ2-7; TRBD2 agrees at 7 bases. This CDR3 comprises 13 residues. V was clipped by 5 bases and J by 1 base; unmatched bases: 2. Germline V CDR1 and CDR2: MNHEY, SMNVEV (reference sequence). This CDR3 reads CASSRTSSYEQYF. The CDR3 region has the DNA TGTGCCAGCAGTCGGACTAGTTCCTACGAGCAGTACTTC.

V gene TRBV28 combines with J gene TRBJ1-6; 9 positions agree with TRBD1. V lost 5 bases, J lost 10 bases, and 6 bases stayed unmatched. The CDR3 runs 14 residues. The V gene's germline CDR1 is MDHEN and CDR2 SYDVKM. The CDR3 loop is CASSPRTGVSPLHF. The CDR3 nucleotides read TGTGCCAGCAGTCCCAGGACAGGGGTCTCACCCCTCCACTTT.

The chain is built from TRBV7-9 and TRBJ1-1; D is perhaps TRBD1 (5 bases). Germline V gene data show CDR1 as SEHNR and CDR2 as FQNEAQ (reference sequence). The V and J ends lost 7 bases and 1 base respectively, with 13 bases between them. The CDR3 loop spans 14 amino acids. CDR3 amino acids: CASTLGAPNTEAFF. The CDR3 DNA reads TGTGCCAGCACCCTAGGGGCCCCGAACACTGAAGCTTTCTTT.

The V and J genes are TRBV6-1 and TRBJ1-2, with D tentatively TRBD1 (6 bases). V gave up 3 bases and J gave up 10 bases, with 18 bases separating them. In germline, CDR1 is MNHNS, CDR2 SASEGT. The CDR3 extends over 14 amino acids. This chain's CDR3 is CASSEGHTVVDYTF. In DNA, the CDR3 is TGTGCCAGCAGTGAGGGACACACGGTCGTAGACTACACCTTC.